Below, 13 T cell receptor beta chains from the same sample are listed, as sequenced in a study of OX40 agonist ivuxolimab in advanced cancers. Measured with immunoSEQ multiplex PCR; TCRdb has only the in-frame clones, and not every one. The sample carries 30,000 to 40,000 clones, roughly 87% recorded once. Sample: CD4+ or CD8+ T cells sorted from blood, taken in a trial of the OX40 agonist ivuxolimab. The receptors originated from an adult with an advanced solid tumor such as melanoma, head and neck, liver or kidney cancer.

This chain joins TRBV14 and TRBJ2-7; the match to TRBD1 covers 8 bases. CDR3 length: 15 amino acids. The V and J ends lost 0 bases and 7 bases, in that order; junction bases with no gene match: 8. Germline V gene data show CDR1 as SGHDN and CDR2 as FVKESK. CDR3 sequence: CASSQERQGIWEQYF. In DNA, the CDR3 is TGTGCCAGCAGCCAAGAAAGACAGGGGATATGGGAGCAGTACTTC.

The chain joins TRBV27 to TRBJ2-7; D is ambiguous. The CDR3 is 14 amino acids. Germline lookup yields CDR1 MNHEY and CDR2 SMNVEV (reference sequence). V dropped 2 bases and J dropped 2 bases, with 10 bases sitting between them. The DNA of the CDR3 is TGTGCCAGCAGTTTAACAGCTGAGACCTACGAGCAGTACTTC. Translated, it gives CASSLTAETYEQYF.

The chain recombines TRBV27 with TRBJ2-7; TRBD1 aligns across 10 bases. This CDR3 contains 14 residues. After removal of 5 bases from V and 4 bases from J, the junction contained 5 bases not matched to a gene. Germline V CDR1 and CDR2: MNHEY, SMNVEV (reference sequence). The CDR3 coding sequence is TGTGCCAGCAGTCTAGGACAGGGGGTATACGAGCAGTACTTC. This sequence encodes CASSLGQGVYEQYF.

The CDR3 loop is CASSLGLTNEQFF. In DNA form, the CDR3 reads TGTGCCAGCAGCTTAGGGCTTACCAATGAGCAGTTCTTC. The V gene is TRBV7-9, the J gene TRBJ2-1; no clear D. V gave up 1 base and J gave up 6 bases, with 7 bases separating them. CDR3 size: 13 residues. CDR1 and CDR2 from the germline V gene are SEHNR and FQNEAQ (reference sequence). Based on the CDR3 plus reference TRBV7-9 and TRBJ2-1, the full variable domain is DTGVSQNPRHKITKRGQNVTFRCDPISEHNRLYWYRQTLGQGPEFLTYFQNEAQLEKSRLLSDRFSAERPKGSFSTLEIQRTEQGDSAMYLCASSLGLTNEQFFGPGTRLTVL.

This clone was picked up a small number of times. The V call is TRBV11-1, the J call TRBJ2-1, with a weak D call TRBD1 (5 bases). The CDR3 has 15 amino acids. Between the trimmed V and J ends, which lost 7 bases and 3 bases, there was a span of 16 bases. The germline V gene has CDR1 SGHAT and CDR2 FQDESV (reference sequence). In DNA, the CDR3 is TGTGCCAGCACAATTTGGGCAGGGCACTACAATGAGCAGTTCTTC. Translated, it gives CASTIWAGHYNEQFF.

V gene TRBV7-9 combines with J gene TRBJ2-3, with D possibly being TRBD1 (5 bases). Per germline, CDR1 SEHNR and CDR2 FQNEAQ (reference sequence). The CDR3 is made up of 15 amino acids. With 4 bases removed from V and 3 bases from J, the gap between germline ends came to 14 bases. This CDR3 is CASSSQGVETDTQYF. Written as DNA, the CDR3 is TGTGCCAGCAGCTCCCAGGGTGTAGAAACAGATACGCAGTATTTT.

This clone was observed a single time. V gene TRBV5-5 combines with J gene TRBJ2-7; D might be TRBD2 (5 bases). V was trimmed by 0 bases and J by 0 bases, leaving 10 bases between them. The CDR3 extends over 15 amino acids. CDR1 SGHKS and CDR2 YYEKEE come from the germline V gene (reference sequence). The CDR3 DNA reads TGTGCCAGCAGCTTGGGGGATACTAGCTCCTACGAGCAGTACTTC. This gives the protein CASSLGDTSSYEQYF.

The rearrangement uses TRBV5-1 and TRBJ2-7; D ambiguous. Germline assignment: CDR1 SGHRS and CDR2 YFSETQ. Deletions cut 0 bases from V and 0 bases from J, with 7 bases between. This CDR3 is 14 amino acids long. The CDR3 DNA follows: TGCGCCAGCAGCTTGGCCGCTGACTCCTACGAGCAGTACTTC. Residues: CASSLAADSYEQYF.

The rearrangement links TRBV6-4 to TRBJ2-5, with 7 bases lining up with TRBD2. The CDR3 spans 15 residues. Germline CDR1 reads MRHNA; CDR2 reads SNTAGT. J gave up 1 base and V 3 bases, and 5 bases lay outside the gene matches. The CDR3 DNA is TGTGCCAGCAGTGATTCCGGGACTACCCAAGAGACCCAGTACTTC. Encoded protein: CASSDSGTTQETQYF.

The chain is built from TRBV7-9 and TRBJ2-3; weak D call: TRBD2 (5 bases). The germline V gene has CDR1 SEHNR and CDR2 FQNEAQ (reference sequence). V was shortened by 0 bases and J by 4 bases, with 17 bases between the two germline ends. CDR3 length equals 17 residues. CDR3 amino acids: CASSLAAGGPISDTQYF. As DNA, the CDR3 is TGTGCCAGCAGCTTAGCTGCAGGAGGCCCGATCTCAGATACGCAGTATTTT.

This chain joins TRBV11-2 and TRBJ2-1, with D possibly TRBD2 on 6 matching bases. There are 17 residues in the CDR3. The V end was cut by 5 bases, the J end by 0 bases, with 17 bases between. Germline V gene sequence: CDR1 SGHAT, CDR2 FQNNGV. In DNA form, the CDR3 reads TGTGCCAGCAGCAACCGGGACTCGTCCAGCTCCTACAATGAGCAGTTCTTC. This codes for CASSNRDSSSSYNEQFF. Supplemented by reference TRBV11-2 and TRBJ2-1, the full variable domain reads EAGVAQSPRYKIIEKRQSVAFWCNPISGHATLYWYQQILGQGPKLLIQFQNNGVVDDSQLPKDRFSAERLKGVDSTLKIQPAKLEDSAVYLCASSNRDSSSSYNEQFFGPGTRLTVL.

The genes are TRBV19 and TRBJ1-1; D uncertain. The CDR3 consists of 13 residues. Germline assignment: CDR1 LNHDA and CDR2 SQIVND (reference sequence). V lost 5 bases, J lost 3 bases, and 10 bases lay in between. The CDR3 protein is CASSQRLYTEAFF. The CDR3 nucleotides are TGTGCCAGTAGTCAAAGATTATACACTGAAGCTTTCTTT.

The CDR3 DNA reads as TGTGCCAGTAGTATCCCGGGCCGGACAGGGGTAGAGACCCAGTACTTC. Residues: CASSIPGRTGVETQYF. The J gene is TRBJ2-5, the V gene TRBV19; 9 nucleotides match TRBD1. The V and J ends lost 3 bases and 4 bases, in that order; junction bases with no gene match: 9. Germline CDR1 is LNHDA and CDR2 is SQIVND (reference sequence). The CDR3 runs to 16 residues.